Shown below are 32 T cell receptor beta chains from a single sample sequenced in a study of blood T cell repertoires in COVID-19. Some clones are missing from TCRdb's copy, which holds only in-frame ones; the method was immunoSEQ multiplex PCR. Among approximately 400,000 clones listed, around 92% were seen once. Sequencing input: peripheral blood. These receptors all stem from a middle-aged man with acute or convalescent COVID-19.

With regard to this clone: One junction end disagrees with the germline gene, perhaps due to a read error. This chain links TRBV5-4 with TRBJ1-4; D gene ambiguous. The germline V gene has CDR1 SGHNT and CDR2 YYREEE (reference sequence). The CDR3 runs 14 residues. The CDR3 DNA reads as TGTGCCAGCAGCTTGGATCTATTCGGTGAAGAACTGTTTTTT. This codes for CASSLDLFGEELFF.

This clone appeared once. The chain employs TRBV4-1 and TRBJ1-5; TRBD1 is a possible D gene (5 bases). Between the trimmed V and J ends, which lost 4 bases and 3 bases, there was a span of 22 bases. This CDR3 is built from 18 residues. CDR1 MGHRA and CDR2 YSYEKL come from the germline V gene. CDR3 sequence (DNA): TGCGCCAGCAGCCGGGAACCGATGACAGAACAAATCAATCAGCCCCAGCATTTT. This translates into CASSREPMTEQINQPQHF.

The chain couples TRBV27 to TRBJ2-1; 8 bases are a match to TRBD2. V dropped 10 bases and J dropped 6; count of bases not matched to a gene: 8. Germline assignment: CDR1 MNHEY and CDR2 SMNVEV (reference sequence). The CDR3 runs 13 residues. This CDR3 is CAIRAGVLNEQFF. CDR3 in DNA: TGTGCCATCAGAGCGGGAGTGCTCAATGAGCAGTTCTTC.

This clone is a singleton in its sample. This chain connects TRBV28 to TRBJ1-2, with 7 bases matching TRBD1. The CDR3 spans 16 residues. The ends lost 6 bases at V and 4 bases at J; junction bases unmatched: 14. Germline assignment: CDR1 MDHEN and CDR2 SYDVKM. CDR3 sequence reads: CASRASGSQGGYGYTF. The CDR3 region has the DNA TGTGCCAGCAGAGCCTCGGGGAGTCAGGGGGGCTATGGCTACACCTTC.

The chain couples TRBV7-3 to TRBJ2-1, with 11 positions matching TRBD2. This CDR3 has 14 amino acids. CDR1 and CDR2 from the germline V gene are SGHTA and FQGTGA. With V trimmed by 5 bases and J by 7 bases, 4 bases remained unmatched. CDR3 nucleotide sequence: TGTGCCAGCAGCCCTAGCGGGGGGCTTAATGAGCAGTTCTTC. Translation: CASSPSGGLNEQFF.

This sequence joins TRBV3-1 (or the pseudogene TRBV3-2) and TRBJ2-7; TRBD1 is a possible D gene (6 bases). The V end lost 2 bases, the J end lost 4 bases, and 9 bases lay between the germline ends. Germline CDR1 reads LGHDT; CDR2 reads YNNKEL (reference sequence). CDR3 length: 13 amino acids. CDR3 sequence (DNA): TGTGCCAGCAGCCAAACAGACAGGTACGAGCAGTACTTC. Protein sequence: CASSQTDRYEQYF.

This clone was seen ten or more times. This chain links TRBV6-6 with TRBJ2-7, with TRBD1 identical over 9 bases. Trimming removed 2 bases from V and 2 bases from J; junction bases left unmatched: 7. This CDR3 spans 16 amino acids. Looked up from germline, CDR1 is MNHNY and CDR2 is SVGAGI (reference sequence). This CDR3 reads CASSYMGQGVTYEQYF. CDR3 coding DNA: TGTGCCAGCAGTTACATGGGACAGGGCGTTACCTACGAGCAGTACTTC.

The chain employs TRBV19 and TRBJ2-4, with 7 bases matching TRBD2. CDR3 length equals 16 residues. J was trimmed by 0 bases and V by 2 bases; bases with no gene match: 4. Germline V gives CDR1 LNHDA, CDR2 SQIVND (reference sequence). The CDR3 protein is CASSIQRGVAKNIQYF. The CDR3 region has the DNA TGTGCCAGTAGTATACAACGGGGGGTAGCCAAAAACATTCAGTACTTC.

V usage is TRBV4-3 and J usage is TRBJ1-4; 7 bases line up with TRBD1. CDR3 size: 18 residues. Germline loops: CDR1 LGHNA, CDR2 YSLEER. Trimming removed 4 bases from V and 4 bases from J; junction bases left unmatched: 15. CDR3 nucleotide sequence: TGCGCCAGCAGCCGCGGAAGGGGAACGGGACAGCGTAATGAAAAACTGTTTTTT. This gives the protein CASSRGRGTGQRNEKLFF.

This sequence joins TRBV5-1 and TRBJ1-3; 8 positions match TRBD1. J lost 3 bases, V lost 6 bases, and 5 bases had no gene match. The V gene's germline CDR1 is SGHRS and CDR2 YFSETQ. CDR3 length: 14 residues. CDR3 in DNA: TGCGCCAGCACTCCAGGGGGCTATGGAAACACCATATATTTT. Protein: CASTPGGYGNTIYF.

The CDR3 region has the DNA TGTGCCAGCAGTCCGGGACTAGCGGGAGGGAAAGGATCCTACAATGAGCAGTTCTTC. Translating it yields CASSPGLAGGKGSYNEQFF. The rearrangement uses TRBV27 and TRBJ2-1; 16 positions agree with TRBD2. This CDR3 has 19 residues. Germline loops: CDR1 MNHEY, CDR2 SMNVEV (reference sequence). The ends lost 5 bases at V and 1 base at J; junction bases unmatched: 8.

This chain joins TRBV5-4 and TRBJ2-5; 7 bases are shared with TRBD2. Germline values: CDR1 SGHNT, CDR2 YYREEE (reference sequence). The V gene end was trimmed by 4 bases and the J gene end by 1 base; junction bases not matched to a gene: 13. CDR3 length: 17 amino acids. CDR3 loop: CASSLERGGESQETQYF. The CDR3 DNA is TGTGCCAGCAGCCTTGAACGGGGAGGGGAAAGCCAAGAGACCCAGTACTTC. The full variable domain, its missing parts supplied by reference TRBV5-4 and TRBJ2-5, is ETGVTQSPTHLIKTRGQQVTLRCSSQSGHNTVSWYQQALGQGPQFIFQYYREEENGRGNFPPRFSGLQFPNYSSELNVNALELDDSALYLCASSLERGGESQETQYFGPGTRLLVL.

The chain couples TRBV10-3 to TRBJ1-6; 7 bases align to TRBD1. The germline CDR1 and CDR2 sequences are ENHRY and SYGVKD. V shed 0 bases, J shed 10 bases, and the junction held 9 bases outside the gene matches. The CDR3 loop spans 16 amino acids. Here the CDR3 DNA reads TGTGCCATCAGTGAGTCGGCGGAGGGGGCGGACTCACCCCTCCACTTT. The encoded protein is CAISESAEGADSPLHF.

This clone was recorded only once. Other DNA sequences in this sample translate to the same CDR3. The J gene is TRBJ2-7, the V gene TRBV2, with D possibly matching TRBD1 (6 bases). V was pared by 6 bases and J by 2 bases, with 8 bases between. The germline gives CDR1 SNHLY, CDR2 FYNNEI. This CDR3 is 12 amino acids long. The CDR3 region is CASRGQTYEQYF. The DNA of the CDR3 is TGTGCCAGCAGGGGACAAACCTACGAGCAGTACTTC.

The chain has TRBV11-2 and TRBJ2-7, with D perhaps TRBD2 (5 bases). V lost 1 base and J 9 bases, leaving 10 bases between the germline ends. Germline V gives CDR1 SGHAT, CDR2 FQNNGV. The CDR3 length is 12 residues. The CDR3 reads CASSLVLAVQYF. The CDR3 nucleotides are TGTGCCAGCAGCTTAGTTCTAGCCGTGCAGTACTTC.

The sample holds one count of this clone. This chain uses TRBV7-2 with TRBJ1-1; D is ambiguous. CDR3 size: 16 residues. V was pared by 5 bases and J by 0 bases, with 16 bases between. CDR1 SGHTA and CDR2 FQGNSA come from the germline V gene. The CDR3 DNA reads TGTGCCAGCAGCCCCTCCAGGAGGGCCATGAACACTGAAGCTTTCTTT. Protein product: CASSPSRRAMNTEAFF.

The genes are TRBV9 and TRBJ2-7; TRBD1 aligns across 7 bases. The CDR3 is 15 amino acids. Germline V gives CDR1 SGDLS, CDR2 YYNGEE. V gave up 2 bases and J gave up 2 bases; unmatched junction bases: 7. This CDR3 reads CASSVGDSGPYEQYF. The CDR3 DNA is TGTGCCAGCAGCGTCGGGGACAGCGGTCCCTACGAGCAGTACTTC.

The chain joins TRBV7-9 to TRBJ1-6, with 7 bases matching TRBD1. This CDR3 is built from 14 residues. The J segment lost 3 bases and the V segment lost 7 bases, leaving 3 bases of the junction unmatched. CDR1 SEHNR and CDR2 FQNEAQ come from the germline V gene (reference sequence). Here the CDR3 DNA reads TGTGCCAGCACGACAGGGCGCTATAATTCACCCCTCCACTTT. Translation gives CASTTGRYNSPLHF.

This chain connects TRBV21-1 to TRBJ2-7; TRBD2 is the table's D call, not checked against the DNA. TRBV21-1 is recorded as a pseudogene. CDR3 length: 21 amino acids. CDR3 region: CASSRRLPGLAGVMSSYEQYF. CDR3 DNA: TGTGCCAGCAGCAGGAGACTTCCGGGACTAGCGGGGGTCATGAGCTCCTACGAGCAGTACTTC.

The rearrangement joins TRBV7-9 to TRBJ1-6; tentative D call: TRBD1 (5 bases). This CDR3 has 14 amino acids. Germline CDR1 is SEHNR and CDR2 is FQNEAQ (reference sequence). V was trimmed by 5 bases and J by 7 bases, leaving 12 bases between them. Here the CDR3 DNA reads TGTGCCAGCAGCCGGGACTTCGCCAATTCACCCCTCCACTTT. This sequence encodes CASSRDFANSPLHF.

The V gene is TRBV5-5, the J gene TRBJ1-1, with D maybe TRBD1 (5 bases). The germline gives CDR1 SGHKS, CDR2 YYEKEE (reference sequence). The CDR3 spans 16 residues. Deletions cut 2 bases from V and 0 bases from J, with 14 bases between. The CDR3 nucleotides are TGTGCCAGCAGCTTTATTCTCCAGGGTGTGAACACTGAAGCTTTCTTT. It encodes CASSFILQGVNTEAFF.

The chain joins TRBV27 to TRBJ1-5; weak D call: TRBD1 (5 bases). CDR1 and CDR2 from the germline V gene are MNHEY and SMNVEV (reference sequence). CDR3 length equals 13 residues. V lost 6 bases and J lost 5, with 11 bases in between. The CDR3 sequence is CASSGGGYQPQHF. The CDR3 region has the DNA TGTGCCAGCAGCGGCGGGGGGTATCAGCCCCAGCATTTT.

This rearrangement joins TRBV9 to TRBJ2-5; a weak D match, TRBD2 (7 bases). The V gene's germline CDR1 is SGDLS and CDR2 YYNGEE. This CDR3 contains 14 residues. V lost 4 bases and J lost 4, with 14 bases in between. The CDR3 bases are TGTGCCAGCAGCTACCAGGGAGGGGGAGAGACCCAGTACTTC. It yields the protein CASSYQGGGETQYF.

This chain uses TRBV19 with TRBJ1-3, with D uncertain. The CDR3 has 12 amino acids. Trimming pared 4 bases from V and 4 bases from J, leaving 5 bases between. The germline CDR1 and CDR2 sequences are LNHDA and SQIVND (reference sequence). CDR3 sequence (DNA): TGTGCCAGTAGTACTCGGGGAAACACCATATATTTT. This encodes CASSTRGNTIYF.

This chain's CDR3 is CASSLEAHRDRSSYEQYF. Here the CDR3 DNA reads TGTGCCAGCAGCTTAGAGGCTCACAGGGACAGGAGCTCCTACGAGCAGTACTTC. The chain has TRBV11-3 and TRBJ2-7; 8 nucleotides match TRBD1. The CDR3 runs 18 residues. In germline, CDR1 is SGHNT, CDR2 YENEEA. The ends lost 0 bases at V and 0 bases at J; junction bases unmatched: 10.

Concerning this clone itself: The sample holds other DNA sequences that translate to the same CDR3. The chain is built from TRBV28 and TRBJ1-2; TRBD1 matches 9 bases. The CDR3 is 13 residues long. V was clipped by 5 bases and J by 6 bases; unmatched bases: 4. Germline assignment: CDR1 MDHEN and CDR2 SYDVKM. CDR3 protein: CASSLGQGNGYTF. The CDR3 DNA reads TGTGCCAGCAGTCTAGGACAGGGGAATGGCTACACCTTC.

The chain carries TRBV27 and TRBJ2-1; tentatively, D is TRBD1 (6 bases). CDR1 and CDR2 from the germline V gene are MNHEY and SMNVEV (reference sequence). V shed 3 bases and J shed 3 bases, with 15 bases lying between them. The CDR3 has 16 residues. CDR3 residues: CASSFLVGGNYNEQFF. The CDR3 bases are TGTGCCAGCAGTTTTCTGGTAGGGGGTAACTACAATGAGCAGTTCTTC.

The CDR3 DNA reads TGTGCTCTGCGACAGGTAACCTCCTACAATGAGCAGTTCTTC. This encodes CALRQVTSYNEQFF. This chain connects TRBV30 to TRBJ2-1; D is perhaps TRBD1 (6 bases). CDR1 is GTSNPN and CDR2 is SVGIG in the germline V gene (reference sequence). This CDR3 contains 14 residues.

The chain employs TRBV6-5 and TRBJ1-2; 10 bases fit TRBD1. Germline CDR1 MNHEY, CDR2 SVGAGI. V gave up 6 bases and J gave up 8 bases; unmatched junction bases: 6. The CDR3 runs 13 residues. Here the CDR3 reads CASRRGQGDGYTF. The CDR3 nucleotides are TGTGCCAGCAGAAGAGGACAGGGGGACGGCTACACCTTC.

This chain uses TRBV24-1 with TRBJ2-1; TRBD1 matches at 9 bases. Trimming cost V 8 bases and J 7 bases; bases outside gene matches: 11. CDR1 is KGHDR, CDR2 SFDVKD, per germline. The CDR3 consists of 15 residues. The chain's CDR3 is CATNSPGQGYNEQFF. CDR3 in DNA: TGTGCCACCAATAGTCCGGGACAGGGTTATAATGAGCAGTTCTTC.

This clone was counted once. V usage is TRBV4-3 and J usage is TRBJ2-7; 7 nucleotides match TRBD1. This CDR3 region has 17 residues. J lost 3 bases, V lost 1 base, and 12 bases had no gene match. Germline loops: CDR1 LGHNA, CDR2 YSLEER. The CDR3 DNA reads TGCGCCAGCAGCCAAGCCGCCTCGGGACAGCCTATCTACGAGCAGTACTTC. Protein product: CASSQAASGQPIYEQYF.

This rearrangement joins TRBV6-9 to TRBJ2-7, with a weak D call TRBD1 (6 bases). CDR1 is MNHGY and CDR2 is SVAAGI in the germline V gene. The CDR3 is 14 residues long. V was shortened by 4 bases and J by 2 bases, with 12 bases between the two germline ends. The CDR3 loop reads CASSSRTDPYEQYF. CDR3 DNA sequence: TGTGCCAGCAGTTCTCGGACAGATCCCTACGAGCAGTACTTC.